The 23 T cell receptor beta chains below come from one sample, sequenced in a study of PD-1 blockade in classical Hodgkin lymphoma (TCRdb year 2020). Library creation used the immunoSEQ multiplex PCR assay. The table was pulled from immuneACCESS by TCRdb, which kept in-frame rearrangements only. Such tables lose some clones; where checked, under half of the loss comes from unresolved V genes, and the rest has no known cause. The sample table records about 21,000 clones; about 83% of these occur just once. The top ten clones comprise roughly 7.4% of the sample. The time point label corresponds to: newly diagnosed, previously untreated cHL patient sample. CD8+ T cells were purified from thawed PBMCs by magnetic negative selection with a Miltenyi CD8+ T cell isolation kit. The material sequenced was CD8+ T cells from blood. Every receptor here comes from a human donor with classical Hodgkin lymphoma.

This rearrangement joins TRBV19 to TRBJ2-1; the match to TRBD2 covers 8 bases. The CDR3 runs 14 residues. CDR1 LNHDA and CDR2 SQIVND come from the germline V gene (reference sequence). The junction had 4 bases not matched to a gene; V was cut back by 5 bases and J by 4 bases. As DNA, the CDR3 is TGTGCCAGTAGTCGGGGACTAGGGTACAATGAGCAGTTCTTC. Amino acid sequence: CASSRGLGYNEQFF.

The V and J genes are TRBV7-3 and TRBJ1-1; D gene unclear. CDR3 length: 15 residues. The germline V and J ends were trimmed by 3 bases and 0 bases, with 11 bases remaining between them. Per germline, CDR1 SGHTA and CDR2 FQGTGA. The CDR3 loop reads CASSFRDPMNTEAFF. The CDR3 bases are TGTGCCAGCAGCTTCCGGGATCCTATGAACACTGAAGCTTTCTTT.

The chain couples TRBV25-1 to TRBJ1-2, with D unclear. The CDR3 has 14 residues. Between the trimmed V and J ends, which lost 2 bases and 3 bases, there was a span of 10 bases. Germline CDR1 reads MGHDK; CDR2 reads SYGVNS. Written as DNA, the CDR3 is TGTGCCAGCAGTGAAGCCGACCTAGACTATGGCTACACCTTC. This translates into CASSEADLDYGYTF.

This rearrangement joins TRBV18 to TRBJ2-7; possibly TRBD1 for D (5 bases). The CDR3 spans 14 residues. CDR1 is KGHSH, CDR2 LQKENI, per germline. Deletions cut 0 bases from V and 2 bases from J, with 8 bases between. CDR3 nucleotides: TGTGCCAGCTCACCACCGAGACAGACCTACGAGCAGTACTTC. Translated: CASSPPRQTYEQYF. Complete variable domain (other parts from reference TRBV18 and TRBJ2-7): NAGVMQNPRHLVRRRGQEARLRCSPMKGHSHVYWYRQLPEEGLKFMVYLQKENIIDESGMPKERFSAEFPKEGPSILRIQQVVRGDSAAYFCASSPPRQTYEQYFGPGTRLTVT.

The V gene is TRBV9, the J gene TRBJ2-3; tentative D call: TRBD2 (6 bases). The CDR3 length is 16 residues. Trimming shortened V by 3 bases and J by 4 bases, and 18 bases separated the two germline ends. CDR1 SGDLS and CDR2 YYNGEE come from the germline V gene. DNA for the CDR3: TGTGCCAGCAGCGCTTCTAGCGCCCCTAGGGCAGATACGCAGTATTTT. The encoded protein is CASSASSAPRADTQYF. The whole variable domain, remainder taken from reference TRBV9 and TRBJ2-3, is DSGVTQTPKHLITATGQRVTLRCSPRSGDLSVYWYQQSLDQGLQFLIQYYNGEERAKGNILERFSAQQFPDLHSELNLSSLELGDSALYFCASSASSAPRADTQYFGPGTRLTVL.

V usage is TRBV4-3 and J usage is TRBJ2-5, with a weak D call TRBD1 (6 bases). The CDR3 runs to 15 residues. In germline, CDR1 is LGHNA, CDR2 YSLEER. V was pared by 0 bases and J by 5 bases, with 13 bases between. DNA for the CDR3: TGCGCCAGCAGCCAAGAGACAGGACTTGGGGAGACCCAGTACTTC. It is translated as CASSQETGLGETQYF.

The CDR3: CASSWRGANGELFF. The CDR3 coding sequence is TGCGCCAGCAGTTGGCGGGGGGCGAACGGGGAGCTGTTTTTT. This rearrangement joins TRBV5-1 to TRBJ2-2; 8 nucleotides agree with TRBD2. CDR3 length: 14 residues. CDR1 and CDR2 from the germline V gene are SGHRS and YFSETQ. Trimming took 5 bases from V and 7 from J; bases not matched to a gene: 7.

The chain is built from TRBV28 and TRBJ1-2; D possibly corresponds to TRBD1 (6 bases). V lost 3 bases to trimming and J lost 4 bases, with 9 bases between them. Germline lookup yields CDR1 MDHEN and CDR2 SYDVKM. The CDR3 length is 13 residues. CDR3 sequence: CASSLGGAYGYTF. The CDR3, as DNA: TGTGCCAGCAGTTTGGGGGGCGCCTATGGCTACACCTTC.

This chain connects TRBV4-3 to TRBJ1-4; D remains unclear. There are 17 residues in the CDR3. The V end was cut by 0 bases, the J end by 0 bases, with 11 bases between. Germline loops: CDR1 LGHNA, CDR2 YSLEER. The CDR3 DNA reads as TGCGCCAGCAGCCAAGAAAGAGGCGGCCCAACTAATGAAAAACTGTTTTTT. This sequence encodes CASSQERGGPTNEKLFF.

The chain is built from TRBV2 and TRBJ2-5; perhaps TRBD1 as D (6 bases). The CDR3 is made up of 14 amino acids. The V end lost 4 bases, the J end lost 2 bases, and 11 bases lay between the germline ends. The V gene's germline CDR1 is SNHLY and CDR2 FYNNEI. The CDR3 loop reads CASSGQAPQETQYF. CDR3 nucleotides: TGTGCCAGCAGTGGACAGGCTCCTCAAGAGACCCAGTACTTC. The full variable domain, rest sourced from reference TRBV2 and TRBJ2-5, is EPEVTQTPSHQVTQMGQEVILRCVPISNHLYFYWYRQILGQKVEFLVSFYNNEISEKSEIFDDQFSVERPDGSNFTLKIRSTKLEDSAMYFCASSGQAPQETQYFGPGTRLLVL.

Notes on this clone: Other DNA sequences in the same sample also yield this CDR3. The chain links TRBV10-3 to TRBJ1-5, with D possibly TRBD1 on 5 matching bases. Trimming removed 8 bases from V and 0 bases from J, with 14 bases in between. The CDR3 is made up of 15 amino acids. Germline V gene lookup returns CDR1 ENHRY and CDR2 SYGVKD. CDR3 in amino acids: CAISEQEDSNQPQHF. CDR3 nucleotide sequence: TGTGCCATCTCGGAACAGGAGGATAGCAATCAGCCCCAGCATTTT.

The chain carries TRBV10-3 and TRBJ2-7; 7 bases are shared with TRBD1. Trimming cost V 6 bases and J 1 base; bases outside gene matches: 9. In germline, CDR1 is ENHRY, CDR2 SYGVKD. The CDR3 covers 15 residues. This chain's CDR3 is CAIRGDSFCSYEQYF. In nucleotides, the CDR3 is TGTGCCATCAGGGGGGACAGCTTTTGTTCCTACGAGCAGTACTTC.

The rearrangement uses TRBV7-8 and TRBJ2-7; D gene uncertain. Germline loops: CDR1 SGHVS, CDR2 FQNEAQ. The CDR3 spans 12 residues. With 3 bases removed from V and 0 bases from J, the gap between germline ends came to 3 bases. In DNA, the CDR3 is TGTGCCAGCAGCTTCCTCTCCTACGAGCAGTACTTC. This codes for CASSFLSYEQYF.

The V call is TRBV30, the J call TRBJ1-3, with D perhaps TRBD1 (5 bases). V was cut by 2 bases and J by 0 bases, with 11 bases left in between. This CDR3 spans 15 amino acids. Germline V CDR1 and CDR2: GTSNPN, SVGIG (reference sequence). The CDR3, as DNA: TGTGCCTGGAGTTTAGACAGCAACTCTGGAAACACCATATATTTT. Its protein product is CAWSLDSNSGNTIYF.

The rearrangement links TRBV5-5 to TRBJ1-1; D gene uncertain. Germline assignment: CDR1 SGHKS and CDR2 YYEKEE (reference sequence). V dropped 6 bases and J dropped 6 bases, with 15 bases sitting between them. The CDR3 consists of 13 residues. In nucleotides, the CDR3 is TGTGCCAGCACCAATCTAGCTAGCGCTGAAGCTTTCTTT. Protein product: CASTNLASAEAFF.

J is TRBJ2-7 and V is TRBV6-1; D is uncertain. V gave up 7 bases and J gave up 2 bases, with 12 bases separating them. The CDR3 extends over 13 amino acids. Germline loops: CDR1 MNHNS, CDR2 SASEGT. The CDR3 nucleotides are TGTGCCAGCAACGGAGATCCTACCTACGAGCAGTACTTC. Its translation: CASNGDPTYEQYF.

The chain employs TRBV4-1 and TRBJ2-1; possibly TRBD2 for D (5 bases). Trimming cost V 2 bases and J 2 bases, with 13 bases left between them. The CDR3 has 16 residues. Germline values: CDR1 MGHRA, CDR2 YSYEKL. CDR3 sequence reads: CASSQQRATTYNEQFF. DNA of the CDR3: TGCGCCAGCAGCCAACAAAGGGCGACTACCTACAATGAGCAGTTCTTC.

This chain's CDR3 is CASSGEGQGITDTQYF. The CDR3 DNA sequence: TGCGCCAGCAGTGGAGAGGGACAGGGAATCACAGATACGCAGTATTTT. The chain uses TRBV10-1 and TRBJ2-3; 9 bases map to TRBD1. Germline loops: CDR1 WNHNN, CDR2 SYGVQD (reference sequence). There are 16 residues in the CDR3. The V gene end was trimmed by 4 bases and the J gene end by 2 bases; junction bases not matched to a gene: 7.

The CDR3 DNA is TGTGCCTGGAGTAGTACAGGGGTTTTAGACACCATATATTTT. Protein sequence: CAWSSTGVLDTIYF. This rearrangement joins TRBV30 to TRBJ1-3; 7 bases align to TRBD1. Per the germline V gene, CDR1 is GTSNPN and CDR2 is SVGIG (reference sequence). Trimming took 2 bases from V and 8 from J; bases not matched to a gene: 9. The CDR3 covers 14 residues.

V and J are TRBV14 and TRBJ2-1; D uncertain. The length of the CDR3 is 12 residues. V was trimmed by 6 bases and J by 13 bases, leaving 16 bases between them. CDR1 is SGHDN, CDR2 FVKESK, per germline. CDR3 bases: TGTGCCAGCAGTCACAACTCGCAAGTTCAGTTCTTC. Protein: CASSHNSQVQFF.

This sequence joins TRBV7-6 and TRBJ1-1, with D uncertain. V lost 3 bases and J lost 0, with 5 bases in between. The CDR3 has 13 residues. Germline V CDR1 and CDR2: SGHVS, FNYEAQ. The CDR3 loop is CASSFLVNTEAFF. The CDR3 DNA reads as TGTGCCAGCAGCTTTTTGGTGAACACTGAAGCTTTCTTT.

The gene calls are TRBV6-6 and TRBJ1-5, with 7 bases lining up with TRBD1. The ends lost 5 bases at V and 7 bases at J; junction bases unmatched: 11. The CDR3 consists of 15 residues. The germline V gene has CDR1 MNHNY and CDR2 SVGAGI (reference sequence). The CDR3 sequence: CASSDDRERGQPQHF. The CDR3 DNA sequence: TGTGCCAGCAGTGACGACAGGGAGCGAGGACAGCCCCAGCATTTT.

This chain uses TRBV19 with TRBJ1-1; 7 bases line up with TRBD1. In germline, CDR1 is LNHDA, CDR2 SQIVND (reference sequence). J was trimmed by 8 bases and V by 2 bases; bases with no gene match: 5. The CDR3 runs to 13 residues. The DNA for the CDR3 is TGTGCCAGTAGTATACTAGGGGGCGCGGAAGCTTTCTTT. Protein: CASSILGGAEAFF.